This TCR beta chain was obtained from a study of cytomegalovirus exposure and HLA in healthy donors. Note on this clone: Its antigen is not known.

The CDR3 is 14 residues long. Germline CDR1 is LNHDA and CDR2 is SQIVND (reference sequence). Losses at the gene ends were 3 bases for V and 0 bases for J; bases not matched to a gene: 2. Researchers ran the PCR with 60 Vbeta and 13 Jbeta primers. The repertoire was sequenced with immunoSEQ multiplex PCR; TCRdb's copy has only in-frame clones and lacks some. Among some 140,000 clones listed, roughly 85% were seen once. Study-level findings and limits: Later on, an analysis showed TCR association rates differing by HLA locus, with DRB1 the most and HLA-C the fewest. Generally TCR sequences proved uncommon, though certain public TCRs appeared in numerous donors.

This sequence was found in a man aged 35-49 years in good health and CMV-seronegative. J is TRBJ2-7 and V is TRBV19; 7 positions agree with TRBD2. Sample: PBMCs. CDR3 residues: CASSIGGSSYEQYF. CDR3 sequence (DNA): TGTGCCAGTAGTATCGGCGGGAGCTCCTACGAGCAGTACTTC.